The 10 T cell receptor beta chains presented below share a single source sample, sequenced in a study of T cells after yellow fever vaccination. Using its own MiXCR run on the 5' RACE reads, TCRdb lists one record per CDR3 protein. This table has some 390,000 distinct CDR3 sequences, 18% appearing once. Sample: PBMCs, taken before the yellow fever booster vaccination. Receptors were obtained from a young man who received the YFV17D yellow fever vaccine.

This sequence joins TRBV14 and TRBJ1-6; D might be TRBD1 (6 bases). The CDR3 has 14 amino acids. The germline V gene has CDR1 SGHDN and CDR2 FVKESK. With 8 bases removed from V and 4 bases from J, the gap between germline ends came to 12 bases. CDR3 DNA sequence: TGTGCCAGCTCCAAACAGGGATATAATTCACCCCTCCACTTT. It codes for CASSKQGYNSPLHF.

The CDR3 protein is CASSAGQGMEKLFF. For the CDR3, the DNA is TGTGCCAGCAGCGCGGGACAGGGAATGGAAAAACTGTTTTTT. This sequence joins TRBV28 and TRBJ1-4, with 9 bases fitting TRBD1. The V gene's germline CDR1 is MDHEN and CDR2 SYDVKM. V shed 6 bases and J 8 bases; nucleotides not matched to a gene: 7. The CDR3 runs to 14 residues.

This chain uses TRBV15 with TRBJ2-3, with D perhaps matching TRBD1 (6 bases). The length of the CDR3 is 13 residues. Germline V lookup: CDR1 LNHNV, CDR2 YYDKDF (reference sequence). Trimming cost V 5 bases and J 9 bases, with 15 bases left between them. CDR3 DNA sequence: TGTGCCACCAGCGCACAGGGAGTTGACACGCAGTATTTT. Encoded protein: CATSAQGVDTQYF.

The chain recombines TRBV12-3 or TRBV12-4 with TRBJ2-3, with D perhaps assigned TRBD1 or TRBD2 (6 bases each). Trimming left V 2 bases short and J 1 base short, with 13 bases between. CDR3 size: 16 residues. The CDR3 spells CASSLRTGAGTDTQYF. DNA of the CDR3: TGTGCCAGCAGTTTAAGGACGGGGGCCGGCACAGATACGCAGTATTTT.

This clonotype occurred a few times. The V and J genes are TRBV5-1 and TRBJ2-2; 12 bases are a match to TRBD2. The CDR3 spans 17 residues. Germline values: CDR1 SGHRS, CDR2 YFSETQ. V dropped 0 bases and J dropped 3; count of bases not matched to a gene: 3. CDR3 coding DNA: TGCGCCAGCAGCTTGGCTAGCGGGGGGGCCGACACCGGGGAGCTGTTTTTT. Its protein is CASSLASGGADTGELFF.

The chain has TRBV11-1 and TRBJ1-2; D gene unclear. Trimming removed 1 base at V and 3 bases at J, with 15 bases between. The germline gives CDR1 SGHAT, CDR2 FQDESV (reference sequence). The CDR3 is 16 amino acids. The CDR3 reads CASSLEVGRSDYGYTF. CDR3 nucleotides: TGTGCCAGCAGCTTAGAGGTCGGGAGGAGCGACTATGGCTACACCTTC.

J is TRBJ1-1 and V is TRBV28, with TRBD1 as a possible D gene (5 bases). Germline V gives CDR1 MDHEN, CDR2 SYDVKM. Trimming pared 5 bases from V and 3 bases from J, leaving 10 bases between. The CDR3 consists of 13 residues. As DNA, the CDR3 is TGTGCCAGCAGTAAACAGGTAGACACTGAAGCTTTCTTT. It yields the protein CASSKQVDTEAFF.

This chain connects TRBV18 to TRBJ2-3; TRBD2 aligns across 7 bases. After removal of 3 bases from V and 7 bases from J, the junction contained 10 bases not matched to a gene. The V gene's germline CDR1 is KGHSH and CDR2 LQKENI. The CDR3 is made up of 15 amino acids. The CDR3, as DNA: TGTGCCAGCTCACCTGGGGACGGACTAGGACATACGCAGTATTTT. Translating gives CASSPGDGLGHTQYF.

This clonotype occurred a few times. The CDR3 reads CATSDRQGSDTQYF. The CDR3 bases are TGTGCCACCAGTGATCGGCAGGGATCAGATACGCAGTATTTT. This sequence joins TRBV24-1 and TRBJ2-3; D is possibly TRBD1 (5 bases). The length of the CDR3 is 14 residues. The V and J ends lost 3 bases and 4 bases respectively, with 10 bases between them. CDR1 is KGHDR and CDR2 is SFDVKD in the germline V gene.

This clonotype was counted only a few times. The chain is built from TRBV6-2 or TRBV6-3 and TRBJ2-5; tentative D call: TRBD2 (6 bases). V was clipped by 2 bases and J by 1 base, with 14 bases between them. The CDR3 spans 16 residues. Germline V lookup: CDR1 MNHEY, CDR2 SVGEGT. The CDR3 nucleotides read TGTGCCAGCAGTTACGTGTGGGGGGACCCCCAAGAGACCCAGTACTTC. Amino acids: CASSYVWGDPQETQYF.